Listed here are 20 T cell receptor beta chains from one sample, sequenced in a study of CD8 T cells in Susac syndrome. The authors reverse transcribed roughly 0.45 to 1 ug RNA with random hexamers. TCRdb passed the immunoSEQ multiplex PCR reads through MiXCR, listing each CDR3 protein once. The data contain about 140,000 distinct CDR3 sequences, approximately 95% of them singletons. Material for sequencing was CD4+ T cells from PBMCs. All receptors come from a human donor with Susac syndrome.

J is TRBJ1-2 and V is TRBV12-3 or TRBV12-4; 7 nucleotides line up with TRBD1. The V segment lost 7 bases and the J segment 2 bases; nucleotides outside the gene matches: 4. There are 13 residues in the CDR3. As DNA, the CDR3 is TGTGCCAGCACCAAACAGGGGAACTATGGCTACACCTTC. As protein: CASTKQGNYGYTF.

The chain couples TRBV12-3 or TRBV12-4 to TRBJ1-2; D gene uncertain. V dropped 1 base and J dropped 5 bases, with 5 bases sitting between them. The CDR3 is 12 amino acids. The CDR3 DNA sequence: TGTGCCAGCAGTTTAGGGAGTTATGGCTACACCTTC. Protein: CASSLGSYGYTF.

J is TRBJ2-2 and V is TRBV25-1, with D unresolved. The germline V gene encodes CDR1 MGHDK and CDR2 SYGVNS. The CDR3 is made up of 15 amino acids. The ends were cut back, 4 bases at V and 0 bases at J, with 9 bases in the middle. The CDR3 here is CASSALASNTGELFF. DNA of the CDR3: TGTGCCAGCAGTGCCCTGGCCTCGAACACCGGGGAGCTGTTTTTT.

The chain combines TRBV9 with TRBJ2-1, with D unclear. Trimming cost V 4 bases and J 6 bases, with 17 bases left between them. The CDR3 consists of 15 residues. CDR1 is SGDLS and CDR2 is YYNGEE in the germline V gene. The CDR3 nucleotides are TGTGCCAGCAGCACCGAGACGGGTTGGGTCAATGAGCAGTTCTTC. Protein: CASSTETGWVNEQFF.

The chain links TRBV30 to TRBJ1-3; tentatively, D is TRBD1 (6 bases). There are 14 residues in the CDR3. V lost 7 bases, J lost 0 bases, and 13 bases lay in between. The germline CDR1 and CDR2 sequences are GTSNPN and SVGIG (reference sequence). CDR3 amino acids: CASLGGYSGNTIYF. The CDR3 DNA sequence: TGTGCCTCCCTAGGGGGTTACTCTGGAAACACCATATATTTT.

This clonotype is a singleton in its sample. This chain uses TRBV29-1 with TRBJ1-2; D not certain. The CDR3 extends over 11 amino acids. Germline lookup yields CDR1 SQVTM and CDR2 ANQGSEA. The CDR3 region is CTVTSNYGYTF. DNA for the CDR3: TGCACCGTGACTTCTAACTATGGCTACACCTTC. The full variable domain, completed using reference TRBV29-1 and TRBJ1-2, is SAVISQKPSRDICQRGTSLTIQCQVDSQVTMMFWYRQQPGQSLTLIATANQGSEATYESGFVIDKFPISRPNLTFSTLTVSNMSPEDSSIYLCTVTSNYGYTFGSGTRLTVV.

The rearrangement links TRBV20-1 to TRBJ2-5; D is unresolved. Germline lookup yields CDR1 DFQATT and CDR2 SNEGSKA (reference sequence). V was clipped by 6 bases and J by 2 bases, with 13 bases between them. There are 13 residues in the CDR3. CDR3 amino acids: CSAPARIQETQYF. Here the CDR3 DNA reads TGCAGTGCCCCTGCCCGTATTCAAGAGACCCAGTACTTC.

The chain carries TRBV9 and TRBJ2-7; TRBD2 agrees at 10 bases. The V gene end was trimmed by 0 bases and the J gene end by 3 bases; junction bases not matched to a gene: 3. Germline V gives CDR1 SGDLS, CDR2 YYNGEE. The CDR3 consists of 15 residues. The CDR3 here is CASSVASGGDYEQYF. CDR3 nucleotide sequence: TGTGCCAGCAGCGTAGCTAGCGGGGGCGACTACGAGCAGTACTTC.

The genes are TRBV20-1 and TRBJ2-5; perhaps TRBD2 as D (6 bases). CDR1 DFQATT and CDR2 SNEGSKA come from the germline V gene (reference sequence). V lost 4 bases and J lost 3, with 12 bases in between. The CDR3 consists of 13 residues. CDR3 in DNA: TGCAGTGCTATCATGACTAGGAAAGAGACCCAGTACTTC. It yields the protein CSAIMTRKETQYF.

The V and J genes are TRBV20-1 and TRBJ1-1, with no clear D. Germline-derived CDR1 and CDR2 are DFQATT and SNEGSKA (reference sequence). Trimming stripped 0 bases from V and 1 base from J, with 3 bases between. The CDR3 spans 12 residues. The CDR3, as DNA: TGCAGTGCTAGAGAGAGGAACACTGAAGCTTTCTTT. Protein sequence: CSARERNTEAFF.

The CDR3 nucleotides read TGTGCCAGCACCAAGGGACTAGAAGAGACCCAGTACTTC. It translates to CASTKGLEETQYF. The rearrangement joins TRBV21-1 to TRBJ2-5; the DNA was not used to check the table's D call, TRBD2. TRBV21-1 is classified as a pseudogene. The CDR3 contains 13 residues.

J is TRBJ1-6 and V is TRBV20-1, with TRBD1 matching over 10 bases. Germline CDR1 DFQATT, CDR2 SNEGSKA (reference sequence). This CDR3 is built from 16 residues. V trimming: 6 bases; J trimming: 0 bases; junction bases outside the gene matches: 5. The CDR3 loop is CSARDRGSSYNSPLHF. In nucleotides, the CDR3 is TGCAGTGCCCGGGACAGGGGAAGCTCCTATAATTCACCCCTCCACTTT.

The chain combines TRBV3-1 with TRBJ2-6; D is undetermined. Looked up from germline, CDR1 is LGHDT and CDR2 is YNNKEL (reference sequence). Trimming shortened V by 2 bases and J by 0 bases, and 14 bases separated the two germline ends. The CDR3 loop spans 18 amino acids. CDR3 region: CASSQWKAGPSGANVLTF. The CDR3 region has the DNA TGTGCCAGCAGCCAATGGAAGGCCGGGCCCTCTGGGGCCAACGTCCTGACTTTC.

The chain employs TRBV5-1 and TRBJ2-3, with 8 bases fitting TRBD1. V lost 4 bases to trimming and J lost 1 base; unmatched junction nucleotides: 5. CDR3 size: 15 residues. CDR1 is SGHRS and CDR2 is YFSETQ in the germline V gene. The DNA of the CDR3 is TGCGCCAGCAGCCAGACAGGGGATCGCACAGATACGCAGTATTTT. Translation: CASSQTGDRTDTQYF.

The J gene is TRBJ1-2, the V gene TRBV4-1; possible D gene TRBD1, 5 bases. V dropped 6 bases and J dropped 5 bases, with 13 bases sitting between them. The germline V gene encodes CDR1 MGHRA and CDR2 YSYEKL. The CDR3 is made up of 13 amino acids. This CDR3 is CASRSTGAYGYTF. The CDR3 bases are TGCGCCAGCAGGTCCACAGGAGCTTATGGCTACACCTTC.

The chain joins TRBV7-2 to TRBJ2-2, with no clear D. The CDR3 runs 17 residues. CDR1 and CDR2 (germline): SGHTA, FQGNSA. Trimming cost V 5 bases and J 0 bases, with 16 bases left between them. CDR3 DNA: TGTGCCAGCAGCCCCCTCGTAAGCGTTACGAACACCGGGGAGCTGTTTTTT. It translates to CASSPLVSVTNTGELFF.

The gene calls are TRBV5-1 and TRBJ1-5; 10 nucleotides line up with TRBD1. The CDR3 length is 15 residues. In germline, CDR1 is SGHRS, CDR2 YFSETQ. With 4 bases clipped from V and 6 bases from J, the junction kept 7 bases outside the gene matches. The CDR3 DNA reads TGCGCCAGCAGCCCGGACAGGGGGGCGGGTCAGCCCCAGCATTTT. It specifies CASSPDRGAGQPQHF.

CDR3 coding DNA: TGCGCCAGCAGCCAAGAAAAAGGCAGTCTCTATGGCTACACCTTC. Translation: CASSQEKGSLYGYTF. This sequence joins TRBV4-1 and TRBJ1-2, with no clear D. Trimming took off 0 bases at V and 4 bases at J, with 12 bases between the two ends. The germline V gene encodes CDR1 MGHRA and CDR2 YSYEKL. This CDR3 region has 15 residues.

This sequence joins TRBV30 and TRBJ2-5, with D perhaps TRBD2 (7 bases). CDR3 size: 14 residues. V lost 0 bases, J lost 5 bases, and 13 bases lay in between. Germline CDR1 reads GTSNPN; CDR2 reads SVGIG (reference sequence). The CDR3 sequence: CAWSVTGGWETQYF. In DNA form, the CDR3 reads TGTGCCTGGAGTGTAACGGGGGGCTGGGAGACCCAGTACTTC.

This clonotype came up a few times. The chain employs TRBV7-9 and TRBJ1-2; D is perhaps TRBD1 (6 bases). CDR1 and CDR2 from the germline V gene are SEHNR and FQNEAQ (reference sequence). Trimming left V 5 bases short and J 8 bases short, with 12 bases between. The CDR3 has 12 amino acids. The CDR3 is CASSPDSGGYTF. The CDR3 DNA reads as TGTGCCAGCAGCCCGGACAGCGGGGGCTACACCTTC.